The 25 T cell receptor beta chains in this list originate from one sample, sequenced in a study of blood T cell repertoires in COVID-19. TCRdb's table, derived via immunoSEQ multiplex PCR, lists solely in-frame clones and lacks some. The sample consists of a few hundred thousand clones, 70% to 90% of them appearing once. Sequenced input: PBMCs or T cells enriched from blood (not recorded which). Receptor source: a woman between 35 and 50 years old who had recovered from COVID-19.

V is TRBV9 and J is TRBJ1-6, with TRBD1 matching over 8 bases. Looked up from germline, CDR1 is SGDLS and CDR2 is YYNGEE. The length of the CDR3 is 17 residues. V lost 4 bases, J lost 0 bases, and 6 bases stayed unmatched. CDR3 region: CASSPRGTGSYNSPLHF. CDR3 bases: TGTGCCAGCAGCCCCCGGGGGACAGGCTCCTATAATTCACCCCTCCACTTT.

V usage is TRBV20-1 and J usage is TRBJ1-2; maybe TRBD1 (6 bases). CDR3 length equals 12 residues. CDR1 DFQATT and CDR2 SNEGSKA come from the germline V gene (reference sequence). Deletions cut 3 bases from V and 7 bases from J, with 12 bases between. CDR3 protein: CSASTGLVGYTF. Written as DNA, the CDR3 is TGCAGTGCTAGTACAGGGCTGGTTGGCTACACCTTC.

CDR3 DNA: TGTGCCAGCAGCCTCCTGACAGGTTTAAAGGGCTACACCTTC. Translating gives CASSLLTGLKGYTF. This chain links TRBV5-4 with TRBJ1-2, with D tentatively TRBD1 (6 bases). The germline V gene has CDR1 SGHNT and CDR2 YYREEE (reference sequence). There are 14 residues in the CDR3. V lost 4 bases, J lost 8 bases, and 18 bases lay in between.

The chain joins TRBV27 to TRBJ2-3; weak D call: TRBD2 (5 bases). V was pared by 6 bases and J by 5 bases, with 18 bases between. CDR3 length: 15 residues. Germline CDR1 is MNHEY and CDR2 is SMNVEV (reference sequence). The chain's CDR3 is CASSVGPGVLDTQYF. CDR3 DNA sequence: TGTGCCAGCAGCGTTGGCCCCGGGGTTCTAGATACGCAGTATTTT.

The chain recombines TRBV6-2 or TRBV6-3 with TRBJ1-1, with D hard to call. The V gene's germline CDR1 is MNHEY and CDR2 SVGEGT. There are 13 residues in the CDR3. V gave up 3 bases and J gave up 11 bases, with 16 bases separating them. The CDR3 sequence: CASSYVAGEKAFF. Written as DNA, the CDR3 is TGTGCCAGCAGTTATGTGGCGGGTGAGAAGGCTTTCTTT.

The chain combines TRBV18 with TRBJ2-4; TRBD1 matches 9 bases. CDR1 is KGHSH, CDR2 LQKENI, per germline. The CDR3 runs 12 residues. V lost 6 bases to trimming and J lost 8 bases; unmatched junction nucleotides: 2. The CDR3 DNA follows: TGTGCCAGCTCGAGGGACAGGGACATTCAGTACTTC. The encoded protein is CASSRDRDIQYF.

The chain carries TRBV2 and TRBJ2-2; 8 nucleotides line up with TRBD2. V lost 8 bases to trimming and J lost 6 bases; unmatched junction nucleotides: 8. The CDR3 has 14 residues. Germline V gene lookup returns CDR1 SNHLY and CDR2 FYNNEI. CDR3 bases: TGTGCCAGCCGGGAGGGGGGGCAATCCGGGGAGCTGTTTTTT. This encodes CASREGGQSGELFF.

The V call is TRBV2, the J call TRBJ2-2; D uncertain. Per germline, CDR1 SNHLY and CDR2 FYNNEI. The V gene lost 4 bases and the J gene lost 2 bases, with 8 bases spanning the gap. This CDR3 is built from 14 residues. The CDR3 coding sequence is TGTGCCAGCAGTGTTAGCAGAAACACCGGGGAGCTGTTTTTT. Translating it yields CASSVSRNTGELFF.

This clone has just a few counts. The chain links TRBV30 to TRBJ1-3; the D gene is possibly TRBD1 (6 bases). Trimming removed 5 bases from V and 7 bases from J, with 15 bases in between. CDR3 length: 13 residues. Germline CDR1 and CDR2: GTSNPN and SVGIG (reference sequence). The CDR3 here is CAWGGQFGNTIYF. CDR3 DNA sequence: TGTGCCTGGGGAGGACAGTTCGGGAACACCATATATTTT.

The rearrangement uses TRBV19 and TRBJ1-5; D possibly corresponds to TRBD1 (6 bases). In germline, CDR1 is LNHDA, CDR2 SQIVND (reference sequence). V was clipped by 6 bases and J by 7 bases, with 16 bases between them. The CDR3 totals 14 residues. CDR3 DNA sequence: TGTGCCAGTAGCCTGGACAGTTATTACCAGCCCCAGCATTTT. It encodes CASSLDSYYQPQHF. The variable domain in full, with the rest retrieved from reference TRBV19 and TRBJ1-5, is DGGITQSPKYLFRKEGQNVTLSCEQNLNHDAMYWYRQDPGQGLRLIYYSQIVNDFQKGDIAEGYSVSREKKESFPLTVTSAQKNPTAFYLCASSLDSYYQPQHFGDGTRLSIL.

Comment on this clone: This specimen includes other DNA sequences encoding the same CDR3. This chain joins TRBV19 and TRBJ2-1, with 7 positions matching TRBD2. The trim removed 1 base at V and 0 bases at J, leaving 0 bases unmatched. This CDR3 is built from 15 residues. Germline V lookup: CDR1 LNHDA, CDR2 SQIVND (reference sequence). The CDR3 coding sequence is TGTGCCAGTAGTATAGGGACTAGCTCCTACAATGAGCAGTTCTTC. Protein product: CASSIGTSSYNEQFF.

V and J are TRBV19 and TRBJ1-2; unclear D gene. Trimming took 3 bases from V and 0 from J, leaving 14 bases between them. The V gene's germline CDR1 is LNHDA and CDR2 SQIVND (reference sequence). This CDR3 is 16 amino acids long. The CDR3 region has the DNA TGTGCCAGTAGTATGATTGTCGGTGAAGCTAACTATGGCTACACCTTC. This sequence encodes CASSMIVGEANYGYTF.

The chain is built from TRBV12-5 and TRBJ1-3; 7 bases align to TRBD1. Germline values: CDR1 LGHNT, CDR2 FRNRAP. The CDR3 length is 16 residues. Trimming took 4 bases from V and 0 from J; bases not matched to a gene: 6. CDR3 residues: CASGSGQTDSGNTIYF. CDR3 in DNA: TGTGCTAGTGGTTCGGGACAGACGGACTCTGGAAACACCATATATTTT.

The chain combines TRBV5-4 with TRBJ2-2; 13 bases map to TRBD2. The germline V gene encodes CDR1 SGHNT and CDR2 YYREEE (reference sequence). This CDR3 comprises 16 residues. The trim removed 5 bases at V and 1 base at J, leaving 2 bases unmatched. DNA of the CDR3: TGTGCCAGCAGTTGGACTAGCGGGAGGAACACCGGGGAGCTGTTTTTT. Its protein is CASSWTSGRNTGELFF.

The chain couples TRBV11-2 to TRBJ1-4, with a tentative D call TRBD1 (6 bases). V was trimmed by 4 bases and J by 7 bases, leaving 19 bases between them. The CDR3 is 16 residues long. The germline V gene has CDR1 SGHAT and CDR2 FQNNGV. CDR3: CASSSRPGPGAEKLFF. As DNA, the CDR3 is TGTGCCAGCAGCTCCAGGCCCGGGCCAGGGGCTGAAAAACTGTTTTTT.

The rearrangement joins TRBV15 to TRBJ2-3, with D perhaps TRBD1 (6 bases). CDR1 and CDR2 (germline): LNHNV, YYDKDF (reference sequence). Trimming removed 3 bases from V and 1 base from J, with 8 bases in between. This CDR3 region has 14 residues. CDR3 in amino acids: CATSSHRGTDTQYF. CDR3 nucleotides: TGTGCCACCAGCAGCCACAGGGGCACAGATACGCAGTATTTT.

This chain connects TRBV6-5 to TRBJ2-1, with 9 bases aligning to TRBD2. The V gene end was trimmed by 2 bases and the J gene end by 6 bases; junction bases not matched to a gene: 8. The CDR3 runs to 16 residues. Germline CDR1 is MNHEY and CDR2 is SVGAGI. This CDR3 is CASSYGAGGVVNEQFF. CDR3 in DNA: TGTGCCAGCAGTTACGGGGCGGGAGGGGTGGTCAATGAGCAGTTCTTC.

The chain uses TRBV4-1 and TRBJ1-5; D is ambiguous. The V gene's germline CDR1 is MGHRA and CDR2 YSYEKL. CDR3 length: 14 residues. Trimming left V 0 bases short and J 3 bases short, with 6 bases between. Here the CDR3 reads CASSQDRSNQPQHF. The CDR3 DNA sequence: TGCGCCAGCAGCCAAGACAGGTCCAATCAGCCCCAGCATTTT.

This chain joins TRBV7-2 and TRBJ2-1; 9 nucleotides line up with TRBD1. Trimming cost V 5 bases and J 4 bases; bases outside gene matches: 6. Germline V gene data show CDR1 as SGHTA and CDR2 as FQGNSA. The CDR3 is 15 residues long. The CDR3 spells CASSLLTGGYNEQFF. The DNA of the CDR3 is TGTGCCAGCAGCCTCCTGACAGGGGGATACAATGAGCAGTTCTTC.

This clone was detected a few times. The chain links TRBV7-9 to TRBJ1-2; D perhaps matches TRBD1 (6 bases). V dropped 0 bases and J dropped 4 bases, with 6 bases sitting between them. This CDR3 spans 13 amino acids. Germline V gene sequence: CDR1 SEHNR, CDR2 FQNEAQ (reference sequence). CDR3: CASSLAGGYGYTF. For the CDR3, the DNA is TGTGCCAGCAGCTTAGCAGGGGGCTATGGCTACACCTTC.

V is TRBV29-1 and J is TRBJ2-3; TRBD2 matches 8 bases. J was trimmed by 0 bases and V by 5 bases; bases with no gene match: 4. The CDR3 spans 14 residues. Germline lookup yields CDR1 SQVTM and CDR2 ANQGSEA. The CDR3 loop is CSVLERGSTDTQYF. The DNA of the CDR3 is TGCAGCGTTTTGGAGCGGGGGAGCACAGATACGCAGTATTTT.

This chain uses TRBV11-2 with TRBJ1-3, with D unclear. The CDR3 contains 14 residues. Trimming shortened V by 4 bases and J by 0 bases, and 7 bases separated the two germline ends. Looked up from germline, CDR1 is SGHAT and CDR2 is FQNNGV. The CDR3 here is CASSSGLSGNTIYF. CDR3 coding DNA: TGTGCCAGCAGCTCAGGCCTCTCTGGAAACACCATATATTTT.

In this sample, this clone turned up once. The V gene is TRBV7-2, the J gene TRBJ2-5; a weak D match, TRBD1 (5 bases). CDR3 size: 13 residues. Trimming took off 8 bases at V and 0 bases at J, with 10 bases between the two ends. Germline-derived CDR1 and CDR2 are SGHTA and FQGNSA. The CDR3 here is CASGQMYQETQYF. In DNA form, the CDR3 reads TGTGCCAGCGGACAAATGTACCAAGAGACCCAGTACTTC.

The J gene is TRBJ1-1, the V gene TRBV6-5; 8 bases map to TRBD1. Per germline, CDR1 MNHEY and CDR2 SVGAGI. The V gene end was trimmed by 6 bases and the J gene end by 5 bases; junction bases not matched to a gene: 5. The CDR3 sequence is 13 residues long. The CDR3, as DNA: TGTGCCAGCAGGACGGACAGGGTTACTGAAGCTTTCTTT. It specifies CASRTDRVTEAFF.

The chain couples TRBV19 to TRBJ1-1, with TRBD1 as a possible D gene (5 bases). CDR3 length: 15 residues. Germline-derived CDR1 and CDR2 are LNHDA and SQIVND (reference sequence). Trimming cost V 1 base and J 1 base, with 10 bases left between them. The CDR3 loop reads CASSIVDSSNTEAFF. The CDR3 nucleotides read TGTGCCAGTAGTATAGTCGACAGTTCGAACACTGAAGCTTTCTTT.